This passage covers 14 T cell receptor beta chains from one sample sequenced in a study of blood T cell repertoires in COVID-19 (dated by TCRdb to 2018 to 2021). Library preparation was by the immunoSEQ multiplex PCR assay. TCRdb re-hosts the immuneACCESS table, in-frame sequences only. Its copies lack some clones; in the studies checked, an unresolved V gene accounts for under half of them, and the cause for the rest is not known. The sample yields around 150,000 clones; around nine tenths were counted once. 4% to 4.5% of the sample comes from the top ten. Sequenced material: peripheral blood. The receptors stem from a woman between 40 and 55 years old with acute or convalescent COVID-19.

The rearrangement links TRBV18 to TRBJ1-5; D might be TRBD1 (6 bases). Germline assignment: CDR1 KGHSH and CDR2 LQKENI. V lost 0 bases and J 6 bases, leaving 12 bases between the germline ends. There are 15 residues in the CDR3. The CDR3 here is CASSPPGGGGQPQHF. In nucleotides, the CDR3 is TGTGCCAGCTCACCACCCGGCGGGGGCGGTCAGCCCCAGCATTTT. The full variable domain, its missing parts supplied by reference TRBV18 and TRBJ1-5, is NAGVMQNPRHLVRRRGQEARLRCSPMKGHSHVYWYRQLPEEGLKFMVYLQKENIIDESGMPKERFSAEFPKEGPSILRIQQVVRGDSAAYFCASSPPGGGGQPQHFGDGTRLSIL.

The chain is built from TRBV9 and TRBJ2-5; no reliable D call. CDR1 and CDR2 from the germline V gene are SGDLS and YYNGEE. The CDR3 loop spans 14 amino acids. Trimming shortened V by 3 bases and J by 3 bases, and 12 bases separated the two germline ends. The CDR3 DNA sequence: TGTGCCAGCAGCGCGGCAGACTTGAAAGAGACCCAGTACTTC. Translation: CASSAADLKETQYF.

The rearrangement uses TRBV6-5 and TRBJ2-1; tentative D call: TRBD1 (6 bases). CDR3 length: 16 amino acids. The germline gives CDR1 MNHEY, CDR2 SVGAGI. V was shortened by 4 bases and J by 2 bases, with 15 bases between the two germline ends. This CDR3 is CASSSWGQGPYNEQFF. CDR3 nucleotides: TGTGCCAGCAGTTCCTGGGGGCAGGGCCCCTACAATGAGCAGTTCTTC.

This chain uses TRBV7-3 with TRBJ2-7; 8 nucleotides line up with TRBD1. Unmatched junction bases numbered 9, after V lost 5 bases and J lost 9 bases. Germline loops: CDR1 SGHTA, CDR2 FQGTGA. The CDR3 spans 13 residues. In nucleotides, the CDR3 is TGTGCCAGCAGCACCCAGGGGGCGCAGGGGCAGTACTTC. The encoded protein is CASSTQGAQGQYF.

The chain has TRBV19 and TRBJ1-1, with D possibly matching TRBD1 (6 bases). Germline assignment: CDR1 LNHDA and CDR2 SQIVND (reference sequence). Trimming took 3 bases from V and 6 from J, leaving 17 bases between them. This CDR3 region has 15 residues. The chain's CDR3 is CASSIGTWGSSEAFF. CDR3 DNA sequence: TGTGCCAGTAGTATCGGGACATGGGGGTCCTCTGAAGCTTTCTTT.

The chain combines TRBV7-9 with TRBJ2-7; 9 bases map to TRBD2. The germline V gene has CDR1 SEHNR and CDR2 FQNEAQ (reference sequence). J was trimmed by 12 bases and V by 4 bases; bases with no gene match: 13. The CDR3 loop spans 14 amino acids. As DNA, the CDR3 is TGTGCCAGCAGCTCCCCGGGACTAGCATTAAGATGGTACTTC. It codes for CASSSPGLALRWYF. The variable domain in full, with the rest retrieved from reference TRBV7-9 and TRBJ2-7, is DTGVSQNPRHKITKRGQNVTFRCDPISEHNRLYWYRQTLGQGPEFLTYFQNEAQLEKSRLLSDRFSAERPKGSFSTLEIQRTEQGDSAMYLCASSSPGLALRWYFGPGTRLTVT.

The V and J genes are TRBV9 and TRBJ2-7; TRBD1 agrees at 7 bases. The V segment lost 4 bases and the J segment 3 bases; nucleotides outside the gene matches: 4. Germline V gene lookup returns CDR1 SGDLS and CDR2 YYNGEE. CDR3 length: 13 residues. The CDR3 region has the DNA TGTGCCAGCAGCTTGGGACAGAACTACGAGCAGTACTTC. Translated, it gives CASSLGQNYEQYF. Variable domain in full (rest from reference TRBV9 and TRBJ2-7): DSGVTQTPKHLITATGQRVTLRCSPRSGDLSVYWYQQSLDQGLQFLIQYYNGEERAKGNILERFSAQQFPDLHSELNLSSLELGDSALYFCASSLGQNYEQYFGPGTRLTVT.

V and J are TRBV7-6 and TRBJ2-5; 13 bases are shared with TRBD2. Losses at the gene ends were 4 bases for V and 2 bases for J; bases not matched to a gene: 7. The CDR3 loop spans 17 amino acids. Germline V gene data show CDR1 as SGHVS and CDR2 as FNYEAQ. CDR3 amino acids: CASSSRTSGGFQETQYF. The CDR3 DNA sequence: TGTGCCAGCAGCTCCAGGACTAGCGGGGGTTTTCAAGAGACCCAGTACTTC.

The rearrangement uses TRBV5-4 and TRBJ2-5, with 7 bases identical to TRBD2. The CDR3 length is 15 residues. Germline CDR1 and CDR2: SGHNT and YYREEE (reference sequence). V dropped 4 bases and J dropped 5; count of bases not matched to a gene: 11. The CDR3 reads CASSPQGNSGETQYF. As DNA, the CDR3 is TGTGCCAGCAGCCCCCAGGGAAATAGCGGGGAGACCCAGTACTTC. Using reference TRBV5-4 and TRBJ2-5 for the parts outside the CDR3, the full variable domain is ETGVTQSPTHLIKTRGQQVTLRCSSQSGHNTVSWYQQALGQGPQFIFQYYREEENGRGNFPPRFSGLQFPNYSSELNVNALELDDSALYLCASSPQGNSGETQYFGPGTRLLVL.

The rearrangement uses TRBV7-8 and TRBJ1-5, with 8 bases matching TRBD1. This CDR3 comprises 15 residues. Germline-derived CDR1 and CDR2 are SGHVS and FQNEAQ. After removal of 5 bases from V and 1 base from J, the junction contained 4 bases not matched to a gene. For the CDR3, the DNA is TGTGCCAGCAGCCGCCGGACAGGGAGCAATCAGCCCCAGCATTTT. As protein: CASSRRTGSNQPQHF.

The chain has TRBV5-1 and TRBJ1-3, with D uncertain. Germline V gene lookup returns CDR1 SGHRS and CDR2 YFSETQ. The CDR3 length is 13 residues. V shed 6 bases and J shed 0 bases, with 7 bases lying between them. CDR3 residues: CASTEPSGNTIYF. DNA of the CDR3: TGCGCCAGCACGGAGCCCTCTGGAAACACCATATATTTT.

This clone is a singleton in its sample. This chain connects TRBV9 to TRBJ2-1, with 7 bases identical to TRBD2. This CDR3 has 16 residues. With 0 bases clipped from V and 7 bases from J, the junction kept 10 bases outside the gene matches. The V gene's germline CDR1 is SGDLS and CDR2 YYNGEE. The CDR3 region has the DNA TGTGCCAGCAGCGTAGAGGGCGGGGAGGGTATGAATGAGCAGTTCTTC. This translates into CASSVEGGEGMNEQFF.

The CDR3 sequence is CASSDSPGSGYTF. The CDR3 DNA reads as TGTGCCAGCAGTGACTCGCCAGGGTCCGGCTACACCTTC. The chain is built from TRBV6-4 and TRBJ1-2, with a weak D call TRBD1 (5 bases). CDR1 and CDR2 (germline): MRHNA, SNTAGT. Trimming shortened V by 0 bases and J by 8 bases, and 10 bases separated the two germline ends. The CDR3 is made up of 13 amino acids.

V usage is TRBV15 and J usage is TRBJ2-1; 7 nucleotides agree with TRBD1. Germline assignment: CDR1 LNHNV and CDR2 YYDKDF (reference sequence). The CDR3 runs 12 residues. With V trimmed by 4 bases and J by 7 bases, 1 base remained unmatched. CDR3 amino acids: CATSTTGNEQFF. The CDR3 DNA reads as TGTGCCACCAGCACGACAGGGAATGAGCAGTTCTTC.